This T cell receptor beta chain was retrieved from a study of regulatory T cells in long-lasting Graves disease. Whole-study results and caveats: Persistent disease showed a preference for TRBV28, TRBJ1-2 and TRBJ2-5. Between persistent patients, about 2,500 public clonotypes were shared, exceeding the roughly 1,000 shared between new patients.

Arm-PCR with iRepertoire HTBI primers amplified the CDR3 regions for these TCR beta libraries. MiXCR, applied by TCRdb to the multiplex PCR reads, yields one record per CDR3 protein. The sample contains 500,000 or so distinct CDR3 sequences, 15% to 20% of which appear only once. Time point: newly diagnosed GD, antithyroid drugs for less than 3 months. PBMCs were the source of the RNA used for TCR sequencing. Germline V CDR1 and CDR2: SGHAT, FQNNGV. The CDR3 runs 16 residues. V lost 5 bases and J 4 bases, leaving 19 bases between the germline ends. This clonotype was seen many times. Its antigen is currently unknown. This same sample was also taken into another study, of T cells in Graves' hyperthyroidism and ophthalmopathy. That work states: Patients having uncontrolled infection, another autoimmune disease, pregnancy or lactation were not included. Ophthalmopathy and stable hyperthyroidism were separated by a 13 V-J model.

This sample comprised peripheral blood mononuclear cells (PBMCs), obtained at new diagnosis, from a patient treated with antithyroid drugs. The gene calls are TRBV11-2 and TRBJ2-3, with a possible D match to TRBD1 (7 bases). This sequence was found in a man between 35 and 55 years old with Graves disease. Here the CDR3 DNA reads TGTGCCAGCAGCGATTTGACAGGGAGGAACGCAGATACGCAGTATTTT. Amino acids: CASSDLTGRNADTQYF.